Sequencing of this T cell receptor beta chain was carried out in a study of T cells in Graves' hyperthyroidism and ophthalmopathy. Researchers amplified the TCR beta CDR3 regions from RNA transcripts. The TCR CDR3 was amplified in a first-round RT-PCR using the HTBI primer set. In TCRdb, the multiplex PCR reads were re-called with MiXCR into one record per CDR3 protein. The sample shows under 65,000 distinct CDR3 sequences, approximately 57% of them seen only once. Study results and limitations: The model forecast ophthalmopathy, anticipating it by a median about 6.5 months before onset.

This clonotype was counted only a few times. Its specificity is unknown. This receptor was identified in a woman in her fifties or sixties with Graves' ophthalmopathy. Sequenced material: blood.

CDR3 amino acids: CASSDGLAGDEQFF. The CDR3 DNA is TGTGCCAGCAGTGACGGTCTAGCGGGAGATGAGCAGTTCTTC. V gene TRBV25-1 combines with J gene TRBJ2-1; 10 bases match TRBD2. This CDR3 has 14 residues. The germline gives CDR1 MGHDK, CDR2 SYGVNS. Germline trimming cut 3 bases from V and 8 bases from J; bases unmatched to any gene: 4.